These 20 T cell receptor beta chains were sequenced from one sample in a study of blood T cell repertoires in COVID-19. Using immunoSEQ multiplex PCR, the repertoire was profiled, and TCRdb retains in-frame clones only, with some absent. The table includes under 300,000 clones, 80% to 90% detected once. Sequencing was carried out using peripheral blood. All receptors come from a woman aged 40-49 years with acute or convalescent COVID-19.

This clone was counted only a few times. The CDR3: CASSQVSTYPNTEAFF. CDR3 bases: TGTGCCAGCAGCCAAGTTTCGACATACCCGAACACTGAAGCTTTCTTT. The chain recombines TRBV14 with TRBJ1-1; no definite D call. The CDR3 totals 16 residues. Germline V gene data show CDR1 as SGHDN and CDR2 as FVKESK. The V and J ends lost 1 base and 1 base respectively, with 13 bases between them.

The chain has TRBV9 and TRBJ1-1; D may be TRBD1 (6 bases). Germline CDR1 and CDR2: SGDLS and YYNGEE. CDR3 length: 12 amino acids. The V end lost 0 bases, the J end lost 10 bases, and 10 bases lay between the germline ends. The chain's CDR3 is CASSVGDTVAFF. As DNA, the CDR3 is TGTGCCAGCAGCGTAGGGGACACCGTAGCTTTCTTT.

This chain links TRBV19 with TRBJ2-3; TRBD1 agrees at 7 bases. CDR3 length equals 16 residues. In germline, CDR1 is LNHDA, CDR2 SQIVND (reference sequence). With V trimmed by 3 bases and J by 2 bases, 8 bases remained unmatched. The CDR3 region has the DNA TGTGCCAGTAGTATTACTTTCGGGACAGCCACAGATACGCAGTATTTT. This encodes CASSITFGTATDTQYF.

This chain uses TRBV6-1 with TRBJ1-2; the D gene is possibly TRBD1 (6 bases). Germline V gives CDR1 MNHNS, CDR2 SASEGT. This CDR3 is 13 amino acids long. Trimming stripped 2 bases from V and 3 bases from J, with 7 bases between. This CDR3 is CASSESGDYGYTF. CDR3 in DNA: TGTGCCAGCAGTGAATCAGGGGACTATGGCTACACCTTC.

The rearrangement joins TRBV3-1 (or the pseudogene TRBV3-2) to TRBJ2-2, with D possibly matching TRBD1 (6 bases). The ends were cut back, 6 bases at V and 4 bases at J, with 12 bases in the middle. The CDR3 has 14 amino acids. The germline CDR1 and CDR2 sequences are LGHDT and YNNKEL (reference sequence). This CDR3 reads CASREAGVTGELFF. In DNA form, the CDR3 reads TGTGCCAGCAGGGAGGCAGGGGTCACCGGGGAGCTGTTTTTT.

The genes are TRBV7-8 and TRBJ2-1; 8 nucleotides agree with TRBD1. The CDR3 loop spans 15 amino acids. After removal of 5 bases from V and 0 bases from J, the junction contained 3 bases not matched to a gene. CDR1 and CDR2 from the germline V gene are SGHVS and FQNEAQ. The CDR3 nucleotides read TGTGCCAGCAGCCCAGGACAGGGCTCCTACAATGAGCAGTTCTTC. Translation gives CASSPGQGSYNEQFF.

This clone was seen just once. The chain links TRBV6-5 to TRBJ2-2; 8 bases agree with TRBD2. CDR3 size: 15 residues. V dropped 4 bases and J dropped 5; count of bases not matched to a gene: 6. The germline V gene has CDR1 MNHEY and CDR2 SVGAGI. The CDR3 sequence is CASSSRLARTGELFF. The CDR3 DNA follows: TGTGCCAGCAGTTCCCGACTAGCGAGGACCGGGGAGCTGTTTTTT.

The rearrangement joins TRBV6-6 to TRBJ2-2; possible D gene TRBD2, 5 bases. Germline CDR1 and CDR2: MNHNY and SVGAGI (reference sequence). CDR3 length: 13 residues. Deletions cut 2 bases from V and 6 bases from J, with 7 bases between. CDR3 nucleotides: TGTGCCAGCAGTTACGCGAGGGCCGGGGAGCTGTTTTTT. As protein: CASSYARAGELFF.

CDR3 DNA sequence: TGTGCCACCAGCGACAGGGGGCCCTACGAGCAGTACGTC. This encodes CATSDRGPYEQYV. The chain joins TRBV24-1 to TRBJ2-7, with 10 bases identical to TRBD1. CDR3 size: 13 residues. Germline V CDR1 and CDR2: KGHDR, SFDVKD. V lost 7 bases to trimming and J lost 2 bases; unmatched junction nucleotides: 1.

This chain joins TRBV9 and TRBJ2-3; tentatively, D is TRBD1 (6 bases). Germline V gene data show CDR1 as SGDLS and CDR2 as YYNGEE. V dropped 0 bases and J dropped 0 bases, with 11 bases sitting between them. This CDR3 spans 16 amino acids. The CDR3 bases are TGTGCCAGCAGCGTAGTCGACAGGAGCAGCACAGATACGCAGTATTTT. Amino acid sequence: CASSVVDRSSTDTQYF.

This rearrangement joins TRBV4-1 to TRBJ2-5, with 10 nucleotides matching TRBD2. The CDR3 extends over 18 amino acids. Trimming took 0 bases from V and 1 from J; bases not matched to a gene: 8. In germline, CDR1 is MGHRA, CDR2 YSYEKL. The CDR3 region has the DNA TGCGCCAGCAGCCAAGAGACGGGAAGACTAGCGGGCCAAGAGACCCAGTACTTC. It translates to CASSQETGRLAGQETQYF.

The DNA of the CDR3 is TGTGCCAGCACCCCGGACAGAGGTTCAGCTAACTATGGCTACACCTTC. This gives the protein CASTPDRGSANYGYTF. This chain uses TRBV9 with TRBJ1-2; D perhaps matches TRBD1 (6 bases). Germline assignment: CDR1 SGDLS and CDR2 YYNGEE. The CDR3 runs 16 residues. The V gene lost 6 bases and the J gene lost 0 bases, with 18 bases spanning the gap.

The chain recombines TRBV25-1 with TRBJ2-5; a weak D match, TRBD2 (7 bases). The CDR3 has 14 residues. CDR1 is MGHDK and CDR2 is SYGVNS in the germline V gene. With 6 bases removed from V and 3 bases from J, the gap between germline ends came to 14 bases. The CDR3 bases are TGTGCCAGCAGCAGGGAGGGGACAAAAGAGACCCAGTACTTC. This sequence encodes CASSREGTKETQYF. The complete variable domain, with remaining parts taken from reference TRBV25-1 and TRBJ2-5, reads EADIYQTPRYLVIGTGKKITLECSQTMGHDKMYWYQQDPGMELHLIHYSYGVNSTEKGDLSSESTVSRIRTEHFPLTLESARPSHTSQYLCASSREGTKETQYFGPGTRLLVL.

This chain joins TRBV10-3 and TRBJ1-2; D not certain. CDR3 length: 12 amino acids. Trimming took off 3 bases at V and 7 bases at J, with 9 bases between the two ends. The germline V gene has CDR1 ENHRY and CDR2 SYGVKD. The CDR3 here is CAISETAAGYTF. The CDR3 DNA reads as TGTGCCATCAGTGAAACGGCGGCTGGCTACACCTTC.

The rearrangement uses TRBV4-1 and TRBJ2-2; 9 bases are shared with TRBD2. Trimming cost V 4 bases and J 5 bases; bases outside gene matches: 11. Germline V gives CDR1 MGHRA, CDR2 YSYEKL. This CDR3 is built from 17 residues. The CDR3 loop reads CASSPRSGGIITGELFF. The CDR3 region has the DNA TGCGCCAGCAGCCCGAGAAGCGGGGGGATAATAACCGGGGAGCTGTTTTTT.

The J gene is TRBJ2-5, the V gene TRBV4-1, with 7 bases that match TRBD1. Germline V gene lookup returns CDR1 MGHRA and CDR2 YSYEKL. This CDR3 spans 16 amino acids. V trimming: 4 bases; J trimming: 5 bases; junction bases outside the gene matches: 13. Here the CDR3 reads CASSRMTGKGMETQYF. CDR3 DNA sequence: TGCGCCAGCAGCCGGATGACAGGGAAAGGGATGGAGACCCAGTACTTC.

This chain uses TRBV2 with TRBJ1-2; tentative D call: TRBD1 (6 bases). The CDR3 runs to 14 residues. From germline, CDR1 is SNHLY and CDR2 FYNNEI. The V gene lost 6 bases and the J gene lost 8 bases, with 19 bases spanning the gap. The CDR3 spells CASRPKGDRSGYTF. The CDR3 nucleotides are TGTGCCAGCAGACCCAAGGGGGATCGAAGCGGCTACACCTTC. The whole variable domain, remainder taken from reference TRBV2 and TRBJ1-2, is EPEVTQTPSHQVTQMGQEVILRCVPISNHLYFYWYRQILGQKVEFLVSFYNNEISEKSEIFDDQFSVERPDGSNFTLKIRSTKLEDSAMYFCASRPKGDRSGYTFGSGTRLTVV.

V usage is TRBV7-8 and J usage is TRBJ2-7; perhaps D is TRBD1 or TRBD2 (6 bases each). The CDR3 totals 15 residues. V lost 5 bases and J lost 2, with 16 bases in between. Per germline, CDR1 SGHVS and CDR2 FQNEAQ. CDR3 in DNA: TGTGCCAGCAGCCTAGGGGGGACAAGTACCTACGAGCAGTACGTC. It translates to CASSLGGTSTYEQYV.

CDR3 nucleotides: TGTGCCAGAGAGAGGTCTACTGGGGCCAACGTCCTGACTTTC. Amino acids: CARERSTGANVLTF. This chain links TRBV2 with TRBJ2-6; D unresolved. V was cut by 9 bases and J by 2 bases, with 11 bases left in between. This CDR3 region has 14 residues. Germline assignment: CDR1 SNHLY and CDR2 FYNNEI.

The DNA for the CDR3 is TGTGCCAGCAGCAAAGCCCGGACAGCACGTAATTCACCCCTCCACTTT. Encoded protein: CASSKARTARNSPLHF. J is TRBJ1-6 and V is TRBV21-1; the table's D gene call, TRBD1, was not cross checked with the DNA. TRBV21-1 is marked as a pseudogene. The CDR3 has 16 amino acids.